A single TCR beta chain is shown here with its context. The sample originates from a study of blood T cell repertoires in COVID-19. Per the original methods: Estimates of nucleated cell counts were drawn from the amplification of reference gene primers. Repertoires were generated with immunoSEQ multiplex PCR, while TCRdb's copy carries only in-frame clones and drops some. That table is the source of V, J and clone size, and D and trimming were worked out from the DNA. The table records 130,000 to 150,000 clones, 84% of them present only once. V was pared by 5 bases and J by 1 base, with 7 bases of the junction left unmatched. The CDR3 runs 15 residues. Germline V gene sequence: CDR1 SEHNR, CDR2 FQNEAQ (reference sequence).

The material sequenced was peripheral blood. The V and J genes are TRBV7-9 and TRBJ2-5; 7 bases fit TRBD1. This sequence originates from a human donor in a cohort sampled during active COVID-19. The CDR3 spells CASSDRQGPQETQYF. DNA for the CDR3: TGTGCCAGCAGCGACCGACAGGGCCCCCAAGAGACCCAGTACTTC. Looking up the rest from reference TRBV7-9 and TRBJ2-5 gives the full variable domain: DTGVSQNPRHKITKRGQNVTFRCDPISEHNRLYWYRQTLGQGPEFLTYFQNEAQLEKSRLLSDRFSAERPKGSFSTLEIQRTEQGDSAMYLCASSDRQGPQETQYFGPGTRLLVL.